The 16 T cell receptor beta chains given below trace back to one sample, sequenced in a study of blood T cell repertoires in COVID-19. Clones were sequenced by immunoSEQ multiplex PCR, and TCRdb holds only the in-frame ones, with some missing. This sample has just over 300,000 clones; about nine tenths occur once, and the top ten carry 1.5% to 2%. Sequencing used peripheral blood. The receptors were sampled from a woman aged 25 to 39 with COVID-19, enrolled during active disease.

Here the CDR3 DNA reads TGTGCCAGCAGCTTCCCACAGGGGGAGGGCTACACCTTC. Amino acid sequence: CASSFPQGEGYTF. The rearrangement links TRBV11-3 to TRBJ1-2; 8 bases match TRBD1. Germline trimming cut 3 bases from V and 8 bases from J; bases unmatched to any gene: 5. Germline lookup yields CDR1 SGHNT and CDR2 YENEEA. The CDR3 length is 13 residues.

DNA of the CDR3: TGTGCCAGCTCACCGTCAGCGGGGGGGATAGAGACCCAGTACTTC. Translated, it gives CASSPSAGGIETQYF. The rearrangement uses TRBV18 and TRBJ2-5, with 10 bases aligning to TRBD2. With V trimmed by 3 bases and J by 4 bases, 5 bases remained unmatched. Germline assignment: CDR1 KGHSH and CDR2 LQKENI. This CDR3 has 15 amino acids.

The V gene is TRBV28, the J gene TRBJ1-5, with D unclear. Germline V gene data show CDR1 as MDHEN and CDR2 as SYDVKM. This CDR3 spans 12 amino acids. Trimming took 6 bases from V and 4 from J, leaving 7 bases between them. CDR3 bases: TGTGCCAGCAGGTCAGTAAATCAGCCCCAGCATTTT. Protein product: CASRSVNQPQHF.

The chain is built from TRBV7-2 and TRBJ2-1, with 12 positions matching TRBD2. Trimming removed 4 bases from V and 8 bases from J; junction bases left unmatched: 15. The CDR3 contains 18 residues. Germline V gives CDR1 SGHTA, CDR2 FQGNSA. This CDR3 is CASSSPPLAGGTGDEQFF. In DNA, the CDR3 is TGTGCCAGCAGCTCCCCTCCGCTAGCGGGGGGGACTGGGGATGAGCAGTTCTTC.

The rearrangement uses TRBV7-8 and TRBJ1-5; no definite D call. The V end was cut by 4 bases, the J end by 0 bases, with 10 bases between. The germline CDR1 and CDR2 sequences are SGHVS and FQNEAQ. The CDR3 is 15 residues long. CDR3 in amino acids: CASSSRFHSNQPQHF. The CDR3 DNA reads as TGTGCCAGCAGCTCTAGGTTTCATAGCAATCAGCCCCAGCATTTT.

CDR3 residues: CASSGTGYNEQFF. Written as DNA, the CDR3 is TGTGCCAGCAGCGGGACAGGGTACAATGAGCAGTTCTTC. V gene TRBV5-5 combines with J gene TRBJ2-1; 9 bases match TRBD1. The CDR3 is made up of 13 amino acids. Germline loops: CDR1 SGHKS, CDR2 YYEKEE (reference sequence). The J segment lost 4 bases and the V segment lost 4 bases, leaving 0 bases of the junction unmatched.

The chain uses TRBV12-5 and TRBJ1-2; tentatively, D is TRBD1 (5 bases). The ends were cut back, 7 bases at V and 4 bases at J, with 13 bases in the middle. CDR1 is LGHNT, CDR2 FRNRAP, per germline. CDR3 length equals 13 residues. For the CDR3, the DNA is TGTGCTAGTGCCCTTCCGGGGGGCTATGGCTACACCTTC. Protein: CASALPGGYGYTF. The entire variable domain, with the rest obtained from reference TRBV12-5 and TRBJ1-2, is as follows: DARVTQTPRHKVTEMGQEVTMRCQPILGHNTVFWYRQTMMQGLELLAYFRNRAPLDDSGMPKDRFSAEMPDATLATLKIQPSEPRDSAVYFCASALPGGYGYTFGSGTRLTVV.

The chain couples TRBV29-1 to TRBJ2-3; possibly TRBD1 for D (6 bases). V shed 0 bases and J shed 3 bases, with 13 bases lying between them. This CDR3 contains 15 residues. Germline assignment: CDR1 SQVTM and CDR2 ANQGSEA. The CDR3 DNA follows: TGCAGCGTTGAAGATCGCCAGGGGTTGACAGATACGCAGTATTTT. Translated, it gives CSVEDRQGLTDTQYF.

This clone was detected only once. V is TRBV5-4 and J is TRBJ2-4; unclear D gene. CDR3 length: 16 amino acids. Germline V gene lookup returns CDR1 SGHNT and CDR2 YYREEE (reference sequence). V lost 0 bases and J 2 bases, leaving 12 bases between the germline ends. The CDR3 region is CASSLGAELTKNIQYF. CDR3 bases: TGTGCCAGCAGCTTGGGGGCAGAGTTAACCAAAAACATTCAGTACTTC.

This chain uses TRBV5-6 with TRBJ2-7, with 11 bases aligning to TRBD1. The trim removed 0 bases at V and 7 bases at J, leaving 3 bases unmatched. The CDR3 spans 14 residues. CDR1 and CDR2 from the germline V gene are SGHDT and YYEEEE. The CDR3 sequence: CASSLGTGGWEQYF. DNA of the CDR3: TGTGCCAGCAGCTTGGGGACAGGGGGCTGGGAGCAGTACTTC.

Only a few counts were recorded for this clone. CDR3 DNA sequence: TGCGCCAGCAGCTTGGCCGTTTACAGGAGTCAAGAGACCCAGTACTTC. This gives the protein CASSLAVYRSQETQYF. V usage is TRBV5-1 and J usage is TRBJ2-5; TRBD1 might be the D (5 bases). Deletions cut 0 bases from V and 2 bases from J, with 14 bases between. This CDR3 spans 16 amino acids. Germline values: CDR1 SGHRS, CDR2 YFSETQ.

The J gene is TRBJ1-2, the V gene TRBV5-6, with D perhaps TRBD1 (5 bases). Germline loops: CDR1 SGHDT, CDR2 YYEEEE. V was pared by 4 bases and J by 6 bases, with 16 bases between. CDR3 size: 14 residues. The CDR3 bases are TGTGCCAGCAGCGGGCGGGGCAGGGTCGATGGCTACACCTTC. Translation gives CASSGRGRVDGYTF.

Remarks on this clone: Other DNA sequences in this specimen translate into the identical CDR3. The chain employs TRBV7-2 and TRBJ1-5; no reliable D call. The CDR3 loop spans 13 amino acids. CDR1 SGHTA and CDR2 FQGNSA come from the germline V gene. V was pared by 5 bases and J by 1 base, with 6 bases between. Here the CDR3 DNA reads TGTGCCAGCAGCCGGGGAAGCAATCAGCCCCAGCATTTT. As protein: CASSRGSNQPQHF.

A note on this clone: Other DNA sequences in this sample translate to the same CDR3. V and J are TRBV5-1 and TRBJ2-7; D gene ambiguous. The CDR3 extends over 13 amino acids. Deletions cut 0 bases from V and 4 bases from J, with 8 bases between. Per the germline V gene, CDR1 is SGHRS and CDR2 is YFSETQ. For the CDR3, the DNA is TGCGCCAGCAGCTTGGCTTCCGGGTACGAGCAGTACTTC. It encodes CASSLASGYEQYF.

The gene calls are TRBV5-1 and TRBJ1-1, with D perhaps TRBD1 (5 bases). Germline lookup yields CDR1 SGHRS and CDR2 YFSETQ. There are 16 residues in the CDR3. Trimming removed 5 bases from V and 1 base from J, with 18 bases in between. The CDR3 nucleotides read TGCGCCAGCAGTCCCCACACAGGCAATCAGAACACTGAAGCTTTCTTT. Protein product: CASSPHTGNQNTEAFF.

The chain recombines TRBV3-1 (or the pseudogene TRBV3-2) with TRBJ1-2, with D maybe TRBD1 (6 bases). V was cut by 3 bases and J by 5 bases, with 16 bases left in between. The CDR3 contains 15 residues. Germline loops: CDR1 LGHDT, CDR2 YNNKEL (reference sequence). Here the CDR3 reads CASSHDSTGRYGYTF. CDR3 bases: TGTGCCAGCAGCCATGACTCGACAGGTAGATATGGCTACACCTTC.